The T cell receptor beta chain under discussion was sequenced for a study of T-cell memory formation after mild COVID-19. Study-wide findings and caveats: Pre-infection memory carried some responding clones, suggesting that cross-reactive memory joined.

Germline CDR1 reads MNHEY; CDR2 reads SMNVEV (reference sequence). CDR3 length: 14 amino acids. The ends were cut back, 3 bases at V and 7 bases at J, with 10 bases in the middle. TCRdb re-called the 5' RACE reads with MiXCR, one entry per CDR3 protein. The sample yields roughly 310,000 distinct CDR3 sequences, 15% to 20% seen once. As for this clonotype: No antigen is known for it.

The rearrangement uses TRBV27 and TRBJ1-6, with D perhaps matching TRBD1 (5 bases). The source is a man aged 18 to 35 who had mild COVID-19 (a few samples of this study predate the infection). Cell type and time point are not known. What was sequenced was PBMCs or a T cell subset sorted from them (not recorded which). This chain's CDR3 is CASSLGGANSPLHF. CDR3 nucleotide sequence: TGTGCCAGCAGTTTGGGGGGAGCGAATTCACCCCTCCACTTT.